This T cell receptor (beta chain) was found in a study of T cell responses to AZD1222 COVID-19 vaccine. Turning to the study itself: The analysis combined second doses at about 4 or about 12 weeks.

The assay was immunoSEQ multiplex PCR, and TCRdb's table has in-frame clones only and misses some. The repertoire has about 120,000 clones, approximately 90% of them found once; the top ten carry approximately 3.5%. The V gene end was trimmed by 0 bases and the J gene end by 4 bases; junction bases not matched to a gene: 16. The CDR3 is 19 residues long. Germline V gives CDR1 MNHEY, CDR2 SVGEGT. Study-level results: The number of AZD1222 recipients seropositive at baseline was only five or six. No day 14 peak samples; only post-peak repertoires were characterized. There were mostly white British donors and more females than males, and clonal diversity was possibly underestimated.

Details on this clone: Antigen unknown.

The material was peripheral blood, obtained on day 0 of AZD1222 vaccination. This TCR came from an adult in good health. The chain is built from TRBV6-2 or TRBV6-3 and TRBJ1-2; TRBD1 agrees at 8 bases. The CDR3 DNA reads as TGTGCCAGCAGTTACTCGGGACTTCGTAGACAGGGGCCCTCCTATGGCTACACCTTC. This translates into CASSYSGLRRQGPSYGYTF.